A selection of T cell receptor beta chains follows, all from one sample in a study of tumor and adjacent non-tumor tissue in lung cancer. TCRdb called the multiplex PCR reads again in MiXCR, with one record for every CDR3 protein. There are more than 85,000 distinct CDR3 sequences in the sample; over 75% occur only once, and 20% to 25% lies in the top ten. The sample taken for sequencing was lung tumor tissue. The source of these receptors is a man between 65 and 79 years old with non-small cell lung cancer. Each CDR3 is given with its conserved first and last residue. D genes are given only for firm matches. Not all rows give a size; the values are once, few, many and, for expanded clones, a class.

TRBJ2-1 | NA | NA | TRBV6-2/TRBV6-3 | CASITAQGVSPQSF | TGTGCCAGCATCACCGCCCAAGGGGTGAGTCCGCAGTCCTTC
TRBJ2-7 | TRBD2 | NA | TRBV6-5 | CAVGRRLAGSYERYF | TGTGCTGTCGGAAGGAGACTAGCAGGCTCTTACGAGCGGTACTTC
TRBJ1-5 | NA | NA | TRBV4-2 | CVSSLQETGDQPQHF | TGTGTCAGCAGCCTTCAAGAGACTGGGGATCAGCCCCAGCATTTT
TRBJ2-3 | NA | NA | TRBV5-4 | CASSLEVLSTNTQYF | TGTGCCAGCAGCTTGGAAGTCCTCAGCACAAATACGCAGTATTTT
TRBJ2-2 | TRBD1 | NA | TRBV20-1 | CSASLRGQKNTGELFF | TGCAGTGCCTCCCTCAGGGGACAGAAGAACACCGGGGAGCTATTTTTT
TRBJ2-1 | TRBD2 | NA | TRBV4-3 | CASNQFSTSGTSDVYNKQFF | TGCGCCAGCAACCAATTCAGCACTTCCGGGACTAGCGACGTCTACAATAAGCAGTTCTTC
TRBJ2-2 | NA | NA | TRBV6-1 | CASFGAPRELFF | TGTGCCAGCTTTGGTGCGCCCCGGGAGCTGTTTTTT
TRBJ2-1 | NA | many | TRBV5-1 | CASSVEGSYNEQFF | TGCGCCAGCAGCGTTGAGGGCTCCTACAATGAGCAGTTCTTC
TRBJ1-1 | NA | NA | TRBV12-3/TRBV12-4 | CASSFRLYTSEAFF | TGTGCCAGCAGTTTCAGGCTTTACACCAGTGAAGCTTTCTTT
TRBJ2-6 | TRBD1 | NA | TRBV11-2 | CASSPGTGESRGANVLTF | TGTGCCAGCAGCCCCGGGACAGGCGAGTCTCGTGGGGCCAACGTCCTGACTTTC
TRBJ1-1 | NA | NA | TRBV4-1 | CASNQDLRGRNTEAFF | TGCGCCAGCAACCAAGATTTGAGGGGGAGGAACACTGAAGCTTTCTTT
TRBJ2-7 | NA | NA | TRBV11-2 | CASSLPQAYSYEQYF | TGTGCCAGCAGCCTTCCACAAGCCTACTCCTACGAGCAGTACTTC
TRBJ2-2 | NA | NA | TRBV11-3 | CASSQDGLYTVELFF | TGTGCCAGCAGCCAAGACGGATTATACACCGTGGAGCTGTTTTTT
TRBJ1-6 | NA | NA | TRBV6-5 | CASAYSDGKNSPLQF | TGTGCCAGCGCTTATTCCGACGGTAAAAATTCACCCCTCCAGTTT
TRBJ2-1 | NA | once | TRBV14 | CDSNIQGPYNAQFF | TGTGACAGCAACATCCAGGGCCCTTACAATGCGCAGTTCTTC
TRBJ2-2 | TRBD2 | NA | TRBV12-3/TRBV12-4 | CASSLAGGQVIGELFF | TGTGCCAGCAGTCTCGCGGGGGGGCAAGTCATCGGGGAGCTGTTTTTT
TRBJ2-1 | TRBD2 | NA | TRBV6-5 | CASSFVAGSSNEQFF | TGTGCCAGCAGTTTTGTAGCGGGGTCTTCCAATGAGCAGTTCTTC
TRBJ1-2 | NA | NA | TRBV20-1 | CSAKGRGYTF | TGCAGTGCCAAAGGAAGAGGCTACACCTTC
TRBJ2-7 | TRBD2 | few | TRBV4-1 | CASSRALAGEGDEQYF | TGTGCCAGTAGCCGTGCACTAGCGGGAGAGGGGGACGAACAGTACTTC
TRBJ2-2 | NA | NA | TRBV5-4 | CASSLEERGKTGELFF | TGTGCCAGCAGCTTGGAGGAACGGGGGAAGACCGGGGAACTGTTTTTT
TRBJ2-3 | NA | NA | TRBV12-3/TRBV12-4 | CANSFREMQYF | TGTGCGAACAGTTTCAGAGAAATGCAGTATTTT
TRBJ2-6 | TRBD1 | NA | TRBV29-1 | CSVDRGGTGANVLTF | TGCAGTGTTGACAGAGGGGGCACTGGGGCCAACGTCCTGACTTTC
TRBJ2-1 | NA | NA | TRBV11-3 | CASSAGGYSEQFF | TGTGCCAGCAGTGCCGGGGGCTACAGTGAGCAGTTCTTC
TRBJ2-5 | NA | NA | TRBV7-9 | CASSIPNGETQYF | TGCGCCAGCAGCATCCCCAACGGGGAGACCCAGTACTTC
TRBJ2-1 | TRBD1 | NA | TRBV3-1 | CASSQGQGALLAEQFF | TGTGCCAGCAGCCAGGGACAGGGGGCGCTTCTGGCCGAGCAGTTCTTC
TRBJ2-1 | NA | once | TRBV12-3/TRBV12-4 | CASSSGRVSRDEQFF | TGTGCCAGCAGTTCCGGGCGCGTAAGTAGGGATGAGCAGTTCTTC
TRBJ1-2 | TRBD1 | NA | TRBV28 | CPSSGGQGFTYGYTF | TGTCCCAGCAGTGGGGGACAGGGGTTTACCTATGGCTACACCTTC
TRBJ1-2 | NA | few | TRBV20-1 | CSAPRGRENYGYTF | TGCAGTGCCCCTAGGGGTAGGGAGAACTATGGCTACACCTTC
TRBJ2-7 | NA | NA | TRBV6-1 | CANNEAQGLREQYF | TGTGCCAACAATGAAGCACAGGGATTAAGGGAGCAGTACTTC
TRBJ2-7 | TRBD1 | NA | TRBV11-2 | CATEEGDRVSYEQYF | TGTGCCACCGAGGAGGGGGACAGGGTCTCCTACGAGCAGTACTTC
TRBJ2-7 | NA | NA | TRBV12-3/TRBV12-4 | CASSFRVGGRYDQYF | TGTGCCAGCAGCTTCAGGGTGGGGGGGCGGTACGATCAGTACTTC
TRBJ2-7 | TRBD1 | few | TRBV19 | CASSPRRGQGSNEQYF | TGTGCCAGTAGCCCAAGACGGGGACAGGGGAGCAACGAGCAGTACTTC
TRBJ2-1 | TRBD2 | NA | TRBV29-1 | CSVEKNPAGVANEQFF | TGCAGCGTTGAAAAAAATCCAGCGGGAGTAGCCAATGAGCAGTTCTTC
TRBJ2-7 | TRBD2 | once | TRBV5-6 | CASSPTLAGGLGDYEQYF | TGTGCCAGCAGCCCGACACTAGCGGGAGGCCTCGGTGACTACGAACAGTACTTC
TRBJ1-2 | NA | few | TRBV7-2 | CASSLARWAGDNYGYTF | TGTGCCAGCAGCTTGGCGAGATGGGCAGGGGATAACTATGGCTACACCTTC
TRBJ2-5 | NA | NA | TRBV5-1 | CACSQDSQGRVQYF | TGCGCCTGCAGCCAGGACTCCCAGGGTCGAGTCCAGTACTTC
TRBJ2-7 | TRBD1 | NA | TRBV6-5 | CASIHTGGQGAYEQYF | TGTGCCAGCATACACACTGGGGGACAGGGAGCCTACGAGCAGTACTTC
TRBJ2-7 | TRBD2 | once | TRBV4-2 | CSSSTLGLAGGKEQYF | TGTTCCAGCAGCACACTGGGACTAGCGGGAGGAAAGGAGCAGTATTTC
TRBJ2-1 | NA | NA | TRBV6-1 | CGITLRGGTGSNEQFF | TGTGGCATCACCTTAAGGGGGGGCACCGGGTCCAATGAGCAGTTCTTC
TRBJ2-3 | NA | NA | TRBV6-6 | CASSHRQGRGDTQYF | TGTGCCAGCAGTCACCGGCAGGGCAGGGGAGATACACAGTATTTT
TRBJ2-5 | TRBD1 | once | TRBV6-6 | CARSSPAGTGLEPTQYF | TGTGCCAGAAGTTCTCCGGCCGGGACAGGGCTCGAACCGACCCAGTACTTC
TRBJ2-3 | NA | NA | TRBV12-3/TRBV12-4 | CASSIIRDTQYF | TGTGCCAGCAGTATTATAAGGGATACGCAGTATTTT
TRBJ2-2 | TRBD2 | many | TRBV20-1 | CSVSREPTGELFF | TGCAGTGTTTCGCGGGAGCCTACCGGCGAGCTGTTTTTT
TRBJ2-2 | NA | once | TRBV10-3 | CAITGRAAPGTWELFF | TGTGCCATCACTGGGCGGGCTGCCCCGGGTACCTGGGAGTTGTTTTTT
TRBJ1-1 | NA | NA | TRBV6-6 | CASMIGVNTEAFF | TGTGCCAGTATGATCGGAGTAAACACTGAAGCTTTCTTT
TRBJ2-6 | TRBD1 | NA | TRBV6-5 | CDSSSRTGGSGANVLTF | TGTGACAGCAGTTCCAGGACAGGGGGCTCTGGGGCCAACGTCCTGACTTTC
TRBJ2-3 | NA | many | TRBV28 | CASSTAVADTQYF | TGTGCCAGCAGTACCGCAGTGGCAGATACGCAGTATTTT
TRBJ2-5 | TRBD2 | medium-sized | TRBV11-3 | CASSLGVGRLAETQYF | TGTGCCAGCAGCTTAGGTGTGGGGAGACTAGCGGAGACCCAGTACTTC
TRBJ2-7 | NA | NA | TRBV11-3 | CAGSLTDLFSYEQYF | TGTGCCGGCAGCTTAACAGACCTTTTTTCCTACGAGCAGTACTTC
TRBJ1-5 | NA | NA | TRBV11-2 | CASNSSSGNQPQHF | TGTGCCAGCAACTCTTCCTCGGGAAATCAGCCCCAGCATTTT
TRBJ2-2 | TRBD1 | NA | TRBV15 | CATSPGTANTGELFF | TGTGCCACCAGTCCCGGGACAGCGAACACCGGGGAGCTGTTTTTT
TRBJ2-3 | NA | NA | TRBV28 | CASNFSRGRGTDMQYF | TGTGCCAGCAATTTCTCCAGAGGGAGAGGAACAGATATGCAGTATTTT
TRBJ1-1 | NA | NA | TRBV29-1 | CSIGNGRNTEAFF | TGCAGCATTGGTAACGGCCGGAACACTGAAGCCTTCTTT
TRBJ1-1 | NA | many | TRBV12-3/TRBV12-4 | CASSPRGGTEAFF | TGTGCCAGCAGTCCAAGGGGGGGCACTGAAGCTTTCTTT
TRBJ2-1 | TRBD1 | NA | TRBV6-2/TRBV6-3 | CASSYLIGQEYNEQFF | TGTGCTAGCAGTTACCTAATCGGACAGGAATACAATGAGCAGTTCTTC
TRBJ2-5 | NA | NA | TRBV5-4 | CASGLRRCQETQYF | TGTGCCAGCGGCTTGAGGCGATGTCAAGAGACCCAGTACTTC
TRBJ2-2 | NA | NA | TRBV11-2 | CASSLDNQSWELFF | TGTGCCAGCAGCCTGGACAATCAGTCCTGGGAGCTCTTTTTT